A single TCR beta chain is shown here with its context. It lacks a known antigen. No base qualities exist here, and no much larger clone lies one base off it. This sample was taken from a study of T cell repertoires in ileal Crohn's disease (dated by TCRdb to the late 2010s). Regarding the complete study: The median duration of disease was about 7.3 years, and at the time of surgery about 35% of patients were active smokers. A total of around 150 mucosal samples from roughly 50 patients were sequenced, collected from several sites on the surgical specimen as well as at postoperative endoscopy. A Rutgeerts score above i0 was used to define endoscopic postoperative recurrence. About half of the patients received postoperative therapy: 11 received thiopurines and some 20 received anti-TNF agents. The study was conducted in parallel with a multicentre cohort built to find predictors of early endoscopic recurrence after ileocolonic resection. The TCR repertoire was analysed in approximately 61 patients with Crohn's disease drawn from a prospective multicentre cohort. Every patient underwent surgery because of a complication, which was stricturing disease in 61% of cases and penetrating disease in about 39%. Neoterminal ileum biopsies obtained at postoperative colonoscopy were designated as M6 samples. What the work shows at the level of the full study, not this receptor alone: The timing of postoperative endoscopy varied within the first year after surgery, and the median delay was approximately 7 months. Mucosal CD4 and CD8 T cells were sorted and sequenced only in a subgroup of patients, the size of which was not stated. Compared with non-smokers, patients who were active smokers at surgery showed a significantly higher proportion of clonal expansions (approximately 26% vs 17%, p=0.02). Sorted CD8 T cells carried more high-frequency clones than CD4 T cells, suggesting mucosal expansions were mainly CD8. Endoscopic recurrence was linked to a higher percentage of high-frequency clones at surgery, and recurrence occurred in every patient whose clonality exceeded 26.8% (18/57).

Sequences SQVTM (CDR1) and ANQGSEA (CDR2) are obtained from the germline V gene. V sheds 3 bases and J sheds 7 bases, leaving 13 bases between their ends. The CDR3 runs 12 amino acids, cysteine and phenylalanine included. Only the CDR3 DNA is retained, 36 bases long and in frame from the first base. Five hundred nanograms of biopsy DNA per sample were submitted for commercial TCRB immunosequencing. Adaptive Biotechnology amplified CDR3 regions from genomic DNA with a two-step multiplex PCR that controlled for amplification bias. In the first PCR, primers covered every V and J gene segment, and in the second PCR, barcodes and Illumina adapters were added. CDR3 libraries were sequenced on an Illumina instrument. Turning to the authors' computational methods: The analysis drew on both the pipelines supplied by the vendor and custom analysis of the raw data in R/Bioconductor running R version 3.3.0. Clonality, which ranges from 0 to 1, was calculated as the inverse of the normalised Shannon entropy across all productive clones. High-frequency clones were defined as the repertoire share of the top 100 clones, retaining only clones passing a 95% confidence test. Repertoire diversity was measured with the Simpson index, and overlap between samples was measured with the Morisita-Horn index. The immuneACCESS repertoire file appears here via TCRdb, limited to in-frame rearrangements. These files lack a portion of the clones; in checked studies, under half of the deficit traces to unresolved V genes, and the cause of the others is not known. V, J and clone size are taken as reported in that table, and D and trimming were inferred from the DNA itself. The sample table holds roughly 60,000 clones, of which approximately 91% were seen once. Roughly 1.9% of the sample comes from the top ten.

According to the study, the label for this sample's time point signals: neoterminal ileum biopsy at postoperative endoscopy, about 6 months after surgery. Adults with ileal or ileocolonic Crohn's disease for whom ileocolonic resection was indicated were considered eligible. Whole ileal mucosal biopsies were stored frozen at -80°C before DNA extraction. Genomic DNA was isolated from frozen whole biopsies using a TRizol-based method, and the DNA was quantified with a NanoDrop 2000 spectrophotometer. This chain joins TRBV29-1 to TRBJ2-7; a weak D assignment points to TRBD1 (5 bases agree). This clonotype was obtained from an adult with Crohn's disease. Input material: ileal tissue. At the DNA level, the sequence is TGCAGCGTTGATTTGGACACAGGAGAGCAGTACTTC. Translated, this is CSVDLDTGEQYF.